This paragraph reports one T cell receptor (beta chain). As yet, its antigen is unknown. This specimen belongs to a study of blood T cells in healthy people across ages. Primers used in a second PCR of roughly 6 to 11 cycles were a sample-barcoded 5' primer and a J-beta primer mix. TCRdb re-analysed the 5' RACE reads in MiXCR, keeping a single row per CDR3 protein. Of some 700,000 distinct CDR3 sequences listed, approximately 43% were seen once; the top ten hold roughly 19%. Study results and limitations: Aged donors had fewer naive CD4+ cells and lower diversity than long-lived donors. Unknown CMV status may confound age-related changes in expanded clones.

The CDR3 sequence is 14 residues long. V trimming: 8 bases; J trimming: 2 bases; junction bases outside the gene matches: 6. V usage is TRBV12-3 or TRBV12-4 and J usage is TRBJ1-5; 7 positions match TRBD1. The sequenced sample consisted of blood. The TCR was taken from a woman in her fifties or sixties in good health. In DNA form, the CDR3 reads TGTGCCAGCGGACAAACAGGGGGCAATCAGCCCCAGCATTTT. Its protein product is CASGQTGGNQPQHF.